This entry features one TCR beta chain sequence. It lacks a known antigen. No much larger clone exists at a distance of one base, and base qualities are not known. This sample is drawn from a study of cytomegalovirus exposure and HLA in healthy donors (dated by TCRdb to 2016 to 2017). Notes on the research overall: An earlier analysis of roughly 570 of the donors reported 276 Gb of sequence data and some 110 million unique TCR beta sequences obtained from approximately 180 million T cells. Roughly 300 gigabases of sequencing data and around 85 million unique TCR sequences made up an early release that covered fewer than 650 HLA-typed donors. Of the 398 genotyped donors, roughly 80% fell in the genetic ancestry cluster associated with self-reported Caucasian donors. The study aimed to test whether signatures of past pathogen exposure could be identified by cataloging public T cell receptors. The T cell repertoires of around 670 subjects were profiled by immunosequencing and related to cytomegalovirus serostatus. Along with the approximately 700-subject first cohort, a separate validation cohort of some 130 different subjects was used. High-throughput TCR immunosequencing, statistical association of individual TCRs with disease status, and machine learning were combined to predict cytomegalovirus infection status. In a later analysis, previously published TCR beta repertoires from hundreds of donors were re-analyzed and high-resolution HLA genotyping was added so that TCR occurrence patterns could be studied. Rather than drawing on any new phenotypic data, the later analysis identified candidate immune exposures from TCR beta sequences and the way those sequences occurred across donors. In an earlier analysis of roughly 540 of the donors, high-throughput TCR beta sequencing was used to judge whether each TCR beta V gene segment behaved as functional or pseudogenic. Donor age, sex, ethnicity and CMV serostatus were compiled alongside the repertoire data. Genome-wide SNP genotypes for about 55% of the 666 donors were used in a later genetic analysis, which treated that subset as a discovery cohort. Every discovery cohort repertoire had been produced on one sequencing platform. Class I and class II HLA loci were covered by the typing at four-digit resolution. The number of typed donors differed by locus: 629-630 for A, B, C, DRB1 and DQB1; approximately 520 for DQA1; 606 for DPA1; and around 490 for DPB1. Roughly 5 DR-DQ haplotypes were treated as single units for association and clustering because of strong linkage in the cohort. Among approximately 370 genotyped donors of the cohort, an average of roughly 230,000 unique TCR beta nucleotide sequences was sequenced per donor, of which about 19% were non-productive. Study-wide conclusions, independent of this receptor: Cytomegalovirus status was reported to be diagnosed by the classifier with high specificity and sensitivity in both the original and validation cohorts. A later analysis found that HLA-associated TCR beta chains were more clonally expanded and had lower generation probabilities than equally common non-associated chains. The cohort was sequenced for TCR beta chains only, and without alpha or paired-chain data the features that could be detected were limited. Because HLA typing was unavailable for some donors at each locus, only the typed subset was used in association tests. In a later analysis, TCR association rates were found to vary across HLA loci, with the most associated TCRs seen for DRB1 alleles and the fewest for HLA-C alleles. In a later analysis, most CMV-associated TCR beta chains were found to appear HLA-restricted, with HLA associations seemingly driven largely by CMV exposure. Specific HLA alleles were associated with over 15,000 TCR beta sequences at a false discovery rate of 0.05 in a later analysis. The authors suggested that the approach could potentially be extended to other disease states and immunological phenotypes. A cluster of highly shared sequence variants was judged likely to be a technical artifact of the sequencing pipeline. Presence/absence analyses assumed roughly uniform sequencing depth across donors, an assumption that may not hold. Broadly in line with IMGT annotations, most TCR beta V segments showed up in productive rearrangements about 87% or about 30% of the time in an earlier analysis of several hundred of the donors. A later genetic analysis associated a missense DCLRE1C variant with V-gene and J-gene trimming of TCR beta chains, and an independent cohort replicated the association. Because the 87-base-pair reads could not distinguish some IMGT-functional V segments, including TRBV6-2 and TRBV6-3, those segments were excluded. Several of the top co-occurrence clusters appeared to be linked to parvovirus B19, influenza, CMV and Epstein-Barr virus, according to a later analysis. The only immune exposure information available for the cohort was CMV serostatus. A total of 150 or so TCR beta chains were listed by the study as associated with cytomegalovirus. Correlated functional status among segregating V segments might be attributable to linkage disequilibrium, but an unknown experimental factor could not be ruled out. In vitro tests confirmed that a few of the cytomegalovirus-associated TCR beta chains recognize cytomegalovirus antigens. Strong co-occurrence of HLA alleles, especially DR and DQ, made assigning TCR associations to individual alleles difficult. Roughly 15 rarely observed V segments, including chromosome 9 orphons, were excluded from the earlier analysis of some 590 of the donors because counts were too low. A further reported finding was that TCR beta sequences accurately predicted the HLA-A and HLA-B alleles for most subjects in the first cohort. Most TCR sequences were observed very rarely across donors, whereas some public TCRs were present in many individuals. Compared with the 666-donor mean, donors in an Asian-associated ancestry cluster had fewer N-insertions in productive TCRs, according to a later genetic analysis.

Library prep was done by the immunoSEQ multiplex PCR assay. For the multiplex PCR, a mixture combining 60 forward primers for TCR Vbeta segments and 13 reverse primers for TCR Jbeta segments was used. Amplification of the CDR3 region of rearranged TCR beta genes was performed with a multiplex PCR assay on genomic DNA. Amplified TCR beta libraries were sequenced as 87-base-pair reads on the Illumina HiSeq System. The published analysis was carried out like this. A later analysis counted 75 million to 100 million unique TCR beta chains across the 550 to 750 repertoires, and roughly 10 million of these chains were shared by at least two donors. Raw reads were error-corrected and collapsed into unique sequences with a nearest-neighbor algorithm that merged closely related sequences to remove PCR and sequencing errors. CDR3 sequences were aligned to IMGT reference sequences to assign V, D and J gene segments. Each retained sequence needed at least a six-nucleotide match to both a V gene segment and a J gene segment. A rearrangement counted as productive if the CDR3 had no stop codons and remained in frame with V and J, and every other rearrangement counted as non-productive. CDR3 was defined according to IMGT convention as the region running from the second conserved V-encoded cysteine to the conserved J-encoded phenylalanine. The earlier analysis of about 610 of the donors excluded any sequence lacking an unambiguous match to a single V gene segment. In an earlier analysis of some 590 of the donors, a V segment was called functional when productive rearrangements were above 56.7%, and segregating when the standard deviation between donors exceeded 5%. To diagnose cytomegalovirus status from the catalog of TCR beta chain sequences, a statistical classification framework was built. In a later analysis, TCR nucleotide sequences were compared against IMGT/GENE-DB human TR gene sequences so that V and J genes could be assigned. Using the TCRdist pipeline, a later analysis assigned CDR3 sequences along with most-parsimonious VDJ recombination scenarios. In a later analysis, each TCR beta chain was defined by its CDR3 amino acid sequence together with its V-gene family, and reads lacking a unique V-gene family were excluded. To address suspected cross-contamination and a sequencing artifact, a later analysis removed under 600 highly shared, low-generation-probability nucleotide sequences. In a later analysis, a clonal expansion index for each public chain was calculated from normalized within-repertoire ranks of inferred template counts. In a later analysis, generation probabilities were computed using a VDJ recombination model fitted to out-of-frame rearrangements, and the results were checked against IGoR. A later analysis scored TCR-TCR, TCR-HLA and TCR-CMV co-occurrence with hypergeometric tests, applying a repertoire-size bias correction to TCR pairs. False discovery rates were estimated in a later analysis by permuting HLA or CMV assignments 20 times. In a later analysis, co-occurring TCRs were grouped with DBSCAN, and TCRdist sequence similarity was added when clustering was performed within HLA-allele-positive subsets. Repertoires with fewer than 30,000 or more than 120,000 public chains, plus five repertoires with anomalous nucleotide sharing, were excluded from co-occurrence clustering. Held by TCRdb, this immuneACCESS table contains in-frame sequences only and omits some clones. Under half of the omission traces to an unresolved V gene where checked; the cause of the rest is unknown. V and J calls plus clone size are reproduced from that table; the DNA served to infer D and trimming. In all, the sample holds around 190,000 clones, and roughly 80% of those were seen once. The ten largest clonotypes hold approximately 1.5% of the sample.

Taken from cysteine to phenylalanine, the CDR3 has 13 residues. Of all the DNA, just the CDR3 is kept, 39 bases in frame from base 1. V lost 8 bases and J lost 3 bases, and the count of bases not matched to a germline gene is 5. The germline V gene specifies MDHEN as CDR1 and SYDVKM as CDR2. The cohort comprised 710 or so healthy bone marrow donors. At the time of sampling, every cohort member was nominally healthy, though immune exposures that went unrecorded were likely present. The donor tested CMV seronegative and was one of the 352 seronegative cohort members. Each donor provided a peripheral blood sample, and peripheral blood mononuclear cells were used for TCR beta sequencing. Genomic DNA was extracted from the blood cell samples with the Qiagen DNeasy Blood Extraction Kit.

The receptor was derived from a woman between 18 and 30 years old in good health and CMV-seronegative. This chain joins TRBV28 to TRBJ2-7, and 9 junction bases match TRBD1. The sample was PBMCs. The DNA reads as follows: TGTGCCAGCGGACAGGGGTCTGTCTACGAGCAGTACTTC. Its protein is CASGQGSVYEQYF. Full variable domain (CDR3 extended with the reference TRBV28 and TRBJ2-7 proteins): DVKVTQSSRYLVKRTGEKVFLECVQDMDHENMFWYRQDPGLGLRLIYFSYDVKMKEKGDIPEGYSVSREKKERFSLILESASTNQTSMYLCASGQGSVYEQYFGPGTRLTVT.